This T cell receptor (beta chain) was found in a study of regulatory T cells in long-lasting Graves disease. Time point denoted: newly diagnosed GD, antithyroid drugs for less than 3 months. The TCR library was made from RNA that had been extracted from PBMCs in TRIzol. Enrollment of patients was through an endocrinology department in Xi'an, China. Germline V CDR1 and CDR2: MNHNS, SASEGT. This CDR3 spans 16 amino acids. The germline V and J ends were trimmed by 7 bases and 3 bases, with 21 bases remaining between them. This clonotype has ten or more counts. Investigators prepared the TCR beta libraries by applying iRepertoire HTBI primers and Arm-PCR of CDR3 regions. TCRdb processed the multiplex PCR reads anew with MiXCR; each CDR3 protein has one entry. This table has over 350,000 distinct CDR3 sequences, approximately 15% appearing once. These data are also associated with another study on T cells in Graves' hyperthyroidism and ophthalmopathy.

The sequencing here drew on peripheral blood mononuclear cells (PBMCs), taken at new diagnosis, from a patient treated with antithyroid drugs. The receptor was isolated from a woman aged 45 to 65 with Graves disease. The genes are TRBV6-1 and TRBJ1-1; perhaps TRBD1 as D (5 bases). The CDR3 DNA follows: TGTGCCAGCAAGTTCGGCCCCGTGTCGGGGGACACTGAAGCTTTCTTT. Protein product: CASKFGPVSGDTEAFF.